This is a list of T cell receptor beta chains from one sample in a study of cytomegalovirus exposure and HLA in healthy donors. Profiled with immunoSEQ multiplex PCR; TCRdb holds only in-frame clones, not every one. The sample holds some 150,000 clones, roughly 89% seen once. The sample consisted of PBMCs. The receptors come from a woman aged 25 to 45 in good health and CMV-seronegative. CDR3s include the opening cysteine and the closing phenylalanine or tryptophan. A D gene is named only where the DNA matches it firmly. Some rows mark clone size as missing; the rest say once, few, many or name a class of expanded clone.

v_gene,d_gene,j_gene,abundance,CDR3nt,CDR3aa
TRBV25-1,NA,TRBJ2-2,NA,TGTGCCAGCAGACGGGGCACCGGGGAGCTGTTTTTT,CASRRGTGELFF
TRBV6-6,NA,TRBJ2-7,few,TGTGCCAGCACCAAGGGGGGGGCTGCTGGGGACGAGCGGTACTTC,CASTKGGAAGDERYF
TRBV7-3,NA,TRBJ2-3,NA,TGTGCCAGCAGCCAAAGCACAGATACGCAGTATTTT,CASSQSTDTQYF
TRBV27,NA,TRBJ2-1,NA,TGTGCCAGCAGTCCAGATCTAGGGCGGACATACAATGAGCAGTTCTTC,CASSPDLGRTYNEQFF
TRBV13,TRBD2,TRBJ2-1,once,TGTGCCAGCAGCTTATGGGCCAACATTGTGGGGACTAGGAGCAATGAGCAGTTCTTC,CASSLWANIVGTRSNEQFF
TRBV11-2,NA,TRBJ1-5,NA,TGTGCCAGCAGCTCGTATAGCAATCAGCCCCAGCATTTT,CASSSYSNQPQHF
TRBV7-3,TRBD2,TRBJ2-4,NA,TGTGCCAGCAGAGAATCAGCGGGAGTTGGAAACATTCAGTACTTC,CASRESAGVGNIQYF
TRBV28,TRBD1,TRBJ1-3,NA,TGTGCCAGCAGGACAGGGTCGGGAAACACCATATATTTT,CASRTGSGNTIYF
TRBV7-9,TRBD1,TRBJ1-1,NA,TGTGCCAGCGGCCGGACAGGCCAGGGCACTGAAGCTTTCTTT,CASGRTGQGTEAFF
TRBV27,TRBD2,TRBJ2-1,once,TGTGCCAGCAGTCCCCGGGCTAGCGGGGGGAATGAGCAGTTCTTC,CASSPRASGGNEQFF
TRBV5-4,TRBD1,TRBJ1-1,NA,TGTGCCAGCAGCGCCTACAGGGGACGGGACTGGGACACTGAAGCTTTCTTT,CASSAYRGRDWDTEAFF
TRBV6-5,NA,TRBJ1-4,NA,TGTGCCGCTAGGTCAGGAGGAGCAACTAATGAAAAACTGTTTTTT,CAARSGGATNEKLFF
TRBV28,NA,TRBJ1-5,NA,TGTGCCAGCAGTTTGTTGGTCCCGGGGGATCAGCCCCAGCATTTT,CASSLLVPGDQPQHF
TRBV5-6,NA,TRBJ1-4,NA,TGTGCCAGCAGCTTGGGGGGACCAGGGGAGATTTCAACTAATGAAAAACTGTTTTTT,CASSLGGPGEISTNEKLFF
TRBV30,NA,TRBJ2-1,NA,TGTGCCTGGAGCGGGGTGCCTCGAACCCTCTTC,CAWSGVPRTLF